The next 13 T cell receptor beta chains were all read from a single sample in a study of cytomegalovirus exposure and HLA in healthy donors. 60 Vbeta and 13 Jbeta primers were used in PCR. Data came from immunoSEQ multiplex PCR; TCRdb stores just in-frame clones and leaves some out. The top ten clones hold around 2.7% of a sample with 85,000 to 120,000 clones, roughly four fifths of them seen once. Sequencing used PBMCs. The receptors here all came from a male donor in good health and CMV-seropositive.

As concerns this clone: At one end the junction does not follow the germline gene, possibly because of a read error. This sequence joins TRBV28 and TRBJ1-1; the D is unclear. Per germline, CDR1 MDHEN and CDR2 SYDVKM. The CDR3 consists of 12 residues. The CDR3 loop is CASSLSARPVIF. Written as DNA, the CDR3 is TGTGCCAGCAGTTTATCCGCTCGCCCGGTGATTTTT.

This clone has only a few counts. The chain couples TRBV30 to TRBJ1-1; 8 bases match TRBD1. V was pared by 7 bases and J by 0 bases, with 16 bases of the junction left unmatched. Germline loops: CDR1 GTSNPN, CDR2 SVGIG (reference sequence). The CDR3 totals 17 residues. This CDR3 reads CASGQGFSRGMNTEAFF. The CDR3 bases are TGTGCCTCTGGACAGGGTTTCTCAAGAGGCATGAACACTGAAGCTTTCTTT. Filled out from reference TRBV30 and TRBJ1-1, the complete variable domain reads SQTIHQWPATLVQPVGSPLSLECTVEGTSNPNLYWYRQAAGRGLQLLFYSVGIGQISSEVPQNLSASRPQDRQFILSSKKLLLSDSGFYLCASGQGFSRGMNTEAFFGQGTRLTVV.

This chain joins TRBV4-1 and TRBJ2-4; 7 bases map to TRBD1. The germline V gene encodes CDR1 MGHRA and CDR2 YSYEKL. CDR3 length: 14 residues. Trimming removed 8 bases from V and 3 bases from J; junction bases left unmatched: 7. CDR3 sequence (DNA): TGCGCCAGCCAAGGGGGCGCGGGCAAAAACATTCAGTACTTC. The encoded protein is CASQGGAGKNIQYF.

This sequence joins TRBV5-1 and TRBJ2-2; 10 bases align to TRBD1. V lost 4 bases, J lost 6 bases, and 9 bases stayed unmatched. CDR3 size: 16 residues. Germline CDR1 and CDR2: SGHRS and YFSETQ. The CDR3 region has the DNA TGCGCCAGCAGCATAACCGGGACAGGGGCTCCCGGGGAGCTGTTTTTT. Its protein product is CASSITGTGAPGELFF.

There are a few counts of this clone. At one of its ends the junction is not consistent with the germline gene, which may arise from a read error. The gene calls are TRBV5-1 and TRBJ1-5; D is perhaps TRBD1 (5 bases). This CDR3 region has 15 residues. Germline V gives CDR1 SGHRS, CDR2 YFSETQ. CDR3 in amino acids: CASSLDPGRNQPQNF. DNA for the CDR3: TGCGCCAGCAGCTTGGATCCAGGGAGGAATCAGCCCCAGAATTTT.

V is TRBV6-4 and J is TRBJ2-3; 8 bases map to TRBD2. The CDR3 length is 15 residues. The V gene's germline CDR1 is MRHNA and CDR2 SNTAGT. After removal of 4 bases from V and 4 bases from J, the junction contained 7 bases not matched to a gene. CDR3 DNA sequence: TGTGCCAGCAGTGTACGAATGACTAGCGCAGATACGCAGTATTTT. Protein sequence: CASSVRMTSADTQYF.

This chain connects TRBV20-1 to TRBJ2-1, with D unclear. Per the germline V gene, CDR1 is DFQATT and CDR2 is SNEGSKA (reference sequence). This CDR3 region has 11 residues. The V gene lost 1 base and the J gene lost 7 bases, with 5 bases spanning the gap. The CDR3, as DNA: TGCAGTGCTAGAGTTAATAATGAGCAGTTCTTC. This codes for CSARVNNEQFF.

The chain links TRBV27 to TRBJ2-3; tentative D call: TRBD1 (6 bases). Between the trimmed V and J ends, which lost 2 bases and 2 bases, there was a span of 17 bases. CDR1 MNHEY and CDR2 SMNVEV come from the germline V gene (reference sequence). This CDR3 is 17 amino acids long. CDR3 loop: CASSLIGRGYNTDTQYF. The CDR3 nucleotides are TGTGCCAGCAGTTTAATCGGCAGGGGCTACAACACAGATACGCAGTATTTT.

The rearrangement links TRBV11-2 to TRBJ1-5; possible D gene TRBD1, 5 bases. Per germline, CDR1 SGHAT and CDR2 FQNNGV. V lost 4 bases, J lost 9 bases, and 16 bases lay in between. The CDR3 has 14 amino acids. This CDR3 reads CASSSSTAQGPQHF. The CDR3 DNA is TGTGCCAGCAGCTCCTCGACCGCCCAGGGGCCCCAGCATTTT.

Here the CDR3 reads CASSPDRANEKLFF. CDR3 in DNA: TGTGCCAGCAGCCCGGACAGGGCCAATGAAAAACTGTTTTTT. The rearrangement uses TRBV7-2 and TRBJ1-4; 8 bases fit TRBD1. The J segment lost 5 bases and the V segment lost 5 bases, leaving 4 bases of the junction unmatched. Per the germline V gene, CDR1 is SGHTA and CDR2 is FQGNSA. The CDR3 runs 14 residues.

Only a few counts were recorded for this clone. This chain connects TRBV5-4 to TRBJ2-1, with 10 bases lining up with TRBD2. Germline values: CDR1 SGHNT, CDR2 YYREEE (reference sequence). There are 17 residues in the CDR3. V dropped 4 bases and J dropped 3; count of bases not matched to a gene: 10. This CDR3 reads CASSLRSGRALYNEQFF. DNA of the CDR3: TGTGCCAGCAGCCTGAGAAGCGGGAGGGCCCTCTACAATGAGCAGTTCTTC.

V is TRBV30 and J is TRBJ2-1; the match to TRBD2 covers 12 bases. From germline, CDR1 is GTSNPN and CDR2 SVGIG (reference sequence). The junction had 8 bases not matched to a gene; V was cut back by 3 bases and J by 5 bases. This CDR3 region has 16 residues. In DNA, the CDR3 is TGTGCCTGGAGACCGAGACTAGCGGGGGCCCACAATGAGCAGTTCTTC. Translating it yields CAWRPRLAGAHNEQFF.

V gene TRBV9 combines with J gene TRBJ1-5; possible D gene TRBD1, 5 bases. Germline assignment: CDR1 SGDLS and CDR2 YYNGEE. V was pared by 0 bases and J by 9 bases, with 16 bases between. The CDR3 extends over 15 amino acids. Here the CDR3 reads CASSVDGTLISPQHF. CDR3 nucleotide sequence: TGTGCCAGCAGCGTAGATGGGACTCTAATTTCGCCCCAGCATTTT.